This T cell receptor (beta chain) is from a study of T cells in Graves' hyperthyroidism and ophthalmopathy (dated by TCRdb to about 2019). Notes on the research overall: Peripheral blood was sampled at the time of initial diagnosis, prior to any treatment. TCR V-J signatures able to tell the groups apart were searched for in a discovery cohort of approximately 95 patients, of whom roughly 42 had Graves' ophthalmopathy and 57 had stable Graves' hyperthyroidism. An independent validation cohort of some 18 hyperthyroidism patients and approximately 17 patients who later progressed to ophthalmopathy tested prospective prediction of ophthalmopathy. The 90 or so discovery patients were randomly split 7:3 into training and test sets. Thyroid tissue and blood T-cell repertoires from six Graves' hyperthyroidism patients were also compared in the study. Once sampling was done, hyperthyroidism patients were given methimazole at a starting dose of 30 mg daily, whereas ophthalmopathy patients were given high-dose intravenous methylprednisolone. TCR Vbeta CDR3 sequencing of around 130 peripheral blood samples (fewer than 45 ophthalmopathy, 75 hyperthyroidism and approximately 17 progressor patients) is reported in the paper. The paper's findings and limits, for the study overall: No statistical method was used to fix the sample size in advance, and group allocation was not hidden from the investigators. A 13 V-J signature model separated ophthalmopathy from stable hyperthyroidism, with approximately 86% sensitivity and 81.08% specificity in cross-validation and 80%/75% in testing. In validation, progression to ophthalmopathy was predicted by the model with around 71% sensitivity and under 85% specificity, a median of around 6.5 months before onset. Most expanded thyroid clonotypes (frequency above 0.001) were also found in blood, which suggests that blood repertoires may mirror thyroid immune responses.

Stable Graves' hyperthyroidism was defined as no progression to ophthalmopathy during 18 months of follow-up. Hyperthyroidism patients were aged 18 to 65 years and newly diagnosed, with disease duration of less than 2 months. The study excluded patients with uncontrolled infections, other autoimmune diseases, pregnancy or lactation. Diagnoses relied on clinical symptoms, serum thyroxine and TRAb, thyroid ultrasound and orbital computed tomography. Ficoll-Paque density gradient centrifugation was used to isolate PBMCs from approximately 10 ml of fresh peripheral blood. Trizol reagent was used to extract total RNA, and RNA quality was then checked on an Agilent 2100 Bioanalyzer. This clonotype has ten or more counts. Its antigen is currently not known. Base qualities are not recorded, but no much larger clone differs from it by a single base. TCR beta CDR3 regions were amplified from RNA transcripts. For the first round of RT-PCR on the TCR CDR3, the HTBI primer set was used together with the Qiagen OneStep RT-PCR kit. The libraries were constructed in a second round of multiplex PCR and then size-selected and purified. Libraries were sequenced paired-end with 100 bp reads on an Illumina HiSeq2000. As for how the authors treated the data: SOAPnuke was used to process the raw data, with reads discarded if the reads contained adapters or uncalled bases, had a mean Phred below 15, or lacked an exact constant-primer or identifier match. COPE v1.2.5 was used to merge high-quality paired reads, and clonotypes were defined as unique nucleotide sequences. MiTCR v1.1 was used to align the clonotypes against IMGT TRBV, TRBD and TRBJ reference segments. The analysis was restricted to V-J combinations with a frequency above 0.0001, which together covered 99% to 99.2% of the repertoires. A TCS score was defined as the ratio between F50 (clonal expansion) and ExV (chaos), using BLOSUM62-based TCRdist between CDR3 peptides within each V-J. Welch's t-statistics and random forest reduced 514 V-J features to 13, which were used in a naive Bayes classifier (R e1071). TCRdb took the public reads, trimmed them with fastp at Q25, ran MiXCR for clone calling and kept in-frame beta chains. Each entry is one CDR3 protein sequence, shown with its most common DNA and genes. TCRdb, not the original authors, processed these V and J calls. This sample comprises 340,000 or so distinct CDR3 sequences, around 17% of them detected only once. In total, the top ten clones hold around a third of the sample.

For this chain, trimming is 7 bases at the V end and 5 bases at the J end, and the number of junction bases without a gene match is 8. The CDR3 measures 15 amino acids from cysteine to phenylalanine. Just the 45-base CDR3 DNA is kept, in frame starting at base 1. CDR1 and CDR2 were assigned from the germline V gene as MNHNS and SASEGT. The chain is encoded by TRBV6-1 joined to TRBJ2-1, and 10 junction bases match TRBD2. This receptor was identified in a man under 40 with Graves' hyperthyroidism. Source material: blood. Here is the DNA: TGTGCCAGCACACAACTAGCGGGGTCAAACAATGAGCAGTTCTTC. Translated, it gives CASTQLAGSNNEQFF.